The next 29 T cell receptor beta chains were all read from a single sample in a study of blood T cell repertoires in COVID-19. Method: immunoSEQ multiplex PCR; TCRdb's copy keeps in-frame clones and lacks some. The repertoire has fewer than 250,000 clones, around 85% of them found once; the top ten carry around 2.2%. What was sequenced was peripheral blood. Receptors were obtained from a woman between 50 and 59 years old with acute or convalescent COVID-19.

The rearrangement links TRBV7-9 to TRBJ2-3, with 7 bases matching TRBD2. J gave up 0 bases and V 2 bases, and 5 bases lay outside the gene matches. Germline lookup yields CDR1 SEHNR and CDR2 FQNEAQ (reference sequence). The CDR3 runs 16 residues. The CDR3 spells CASSLIGGGSTDTQYF. The CDR3 region has the DNA TGTGCCAGCAGCTTAATCGGCGGGGGAAGCACAGATACGCAGTATTTT.

This clone was picked up a small number of times. V usage is TRBV19 and J usage is TRBJ1-5; 7 nucleotides agree with TRBD1. The CDR3 has 13 residues. V was pared by 8 bases and J by 3 bases, with 4 bases of the junction left unmatched. Looked up from germline, CDR1 is LNHDA and CDR2 is SQIVND (reference sequence). The CDR3 region is CASQGQPNQPQHF. The CDR3 nucleotides read TGTGCCAGTCAGGGACAGCCCAATCAGCCCCAGCATTTT.

This chain links TRBV30 with TRBJ2-7; 8 positions agree with TRBD1. Germline V gene data show CDR1 as GTSNPN and CDR2 as SVGIG (reference sequence). CDR3 length equals 15 residues. V lost 2 bases to trimming and J lost 4 bases; unmatched junction nucleotides: 10. CDR3 bases: TGTGCCTGGAGTCCAGGAGGACAGGGCAGGTACGAGCAGTACTTC. Residues: CAWSPGGQGRYEQYF.

The gene calls are TRBV7-9 and TRBJ1-1; maybe TRBD1 (6 bases). V was cut by 10 bases and J by 0 bases, with 12 bases left in between. The length of the CDR3 is 13 residues. Germline V gene data show CDR1 as SEHNR and CDR2 as FQNEAQ (reference sequence). This CDR3 reads CATWGLMNTEAFF. The CDR3 nucleotides read TGTGCCACCTGGGGGCTCATGAACACTGAAGCTTTCTTT. The entire variable domain, with the rest obtained from reference TRBV7-9 and TRBJ1-1, is as follows: DTGVSQNPRHKITKRGQNVTFRCDPISEHNRLYWYRQTLGQGPEFLTYFQNEAQLEKSRLLSDRFSAERPKGSFSTLEIQRTEQGDSAMYLCATWGLMNTEAFFGQGTRLTVV.

The chain combines TRBV5-6 with TRBJ1-2, with 7 bases aligning to TRBD1. This CDR3 has 13 residues. Trimming at V came to 5 bases and at J to 3 bases, leaving 4 bases not matched to a gene. The germline V gene has CDR1 SGHDT and CDR2 YYEEEE. CDR3 DNA: TGTGCCAGCAGTAAGGGACAGCACTATGGCTACACCTTC. As protein: CASSKGQHYGYTF.

V usage is TRBV19 and J usage is TRBJ1-2; D not certain. Trimming pared 7 bases from V and 0 bases from J, leaving 18 bases between. Germline V gives CDR1 LNHDA, CDR2 SQIVND (reference sequence). This CDR3 has 16 residues. Here the CDR3 reads CASTHRRGNANYGYTF. CDR3 DNA: TGTGCCAGTACCCATCGGCGGGGTAACGCTAACTATGGCTACACCTTC.

The chain has TRBV5-4 and TRBJ1-4; maybe TRBD1 (6 bases). Germline V CDR1 and CDR2: SGHNT, YYREEE (reference sequence). V lost 4 bases and J lost 2, with 9 bases in between. The CDR3 length is 14 residues. The CDR3 loop is CASSLTGTNEKLFF. Written as DNA, the CDR3 is TGTGCCAGCAGCCTTACAGGGACTAATGAAAAACTGTTTTTT.

The chain employs TRBV11-2 and TRBJ2-7; 9 bases are shared with TRBD2. The CDR3 spans 15 residues. Germline lookup yields CDR1 SGHAT and CDR2 FQNNGV. Trimming cost V 3 bases and J 0 bases; bases outside gene matches: 3. CDR3 residues: CASSFFSGSSYEQYF. The CDR3, as DNA: TGTGCCAGCAGCTTTTTTAGCGGGAGCTCCTACGAGCAGTACTTC.

This chain uses TRBV7-2 with TRBJ2-7, with 12 bases aligning to TRBD2. CDR3 length equals 15 residues. Germline CDR1 and CDR2: SGHTA and FQGNSA. The ends lost 4 bases at V and 3 bases at J; junction bases unmatched: 4. The CDR3 is CASSWTSGVHYEQYF. CDR3 DNA: TGTGCCAGCAGCTGGACTAGCGGGGTTCACTACGAGCAGTACTTC.

The chain couples TRBV20-1 to TRBJ2-4; D is possibly TRBD1 (5 bases). The CDR3 loop spans 15 amino acids. The germline V and J ends were trimmed by 3 bases and 0 bases, with 12 bases remaining between them. Germline-derived CDR1 and CDR2 are DFQATT and SNEGSKA (reference sequence). Here the CDR3 DNA reads TGCAGTGCTAGTCCACGGACACTAGCCAAAAACATTCAGTACTTC. Its protein product is CSASPRTLAKNIQYF.

This clone was detected only once. In nucleotides, the CDR3 is TGTGCCAGCAGTCCGGGGACACTAAACTACGAGCAGTACTTC. Translating gives CASSPGTLNYEQYF. This chain links TRBV6-5 with TRBJ2-7; TRBD1 is a possible D gene (6 bases). The CDR3 extends over 14 amino acids. V was cut by 5 bases and J by 3 bases, with 14 bases left in between. Germline values: CDR1 MNHEY, CDR2 SVGAGI.

This chain links TRBV7-3 with TRBJ1-2; no clear D gene. V gave up 2 bases and J gave up 8 bases, with 12 bases separating them. This CDR3 has 13 residues. Per the germline V gene, CDR1 is SGHTA and CDR2 is FQGTGA. CDR3 residues: CASSLQPIGGYTF. Here the CDR3 DNA reads TGTGCCAGCAGCTTACAACCAATCGGGGGCTACACCTTC.

CDR3 region: CASSSLQGQPQHF. Written as DNA, the CDR3 is TGTGCCAGCAGCTCCCTACAGGGGCAGCCCCAGCATTTT. This chain links TRBV11-3 with TRBJ1-5, with 7 bases that match TRBD1. V dropped 4 bases and J dropped 7; count of bases not matched to a gene: 4. Germline lookup yields CDR1 SGHNT and CDR2 YENEEA. The CDR3 spans 13 residues.

This rearrangement joins TRBV5-1 to TRBJ2-7; TRBD1 matches at 9 bases. The CDR3 contains 13 residues. V was clipped by 4 bases and J by 5 bases; unmatched bases: 4. Germline V gives CDR1 SGHRS, CDR2 YFSETQ. CDR3 DNA: TGCGCCAGCAGCGACCGGGACAGGGACGAGCAGTACTTC. Amino acid sequence: CASSDRDRDEQYF. The full variable domain, completed using reference TRBV5-1 and TRBJ2-7, is KAGVTQTPRYLIKTRGQQVTLSCSPISGHRSVSWYQQTPGQGLQFLFEYFSETQRNKGNFPGRFSGRQFSNSRSEMNVSTLELGDSALYLCASSDRDRDEQYFGPGTRLTVT.

The rearrangement joins TRBV27 to TRBJ2-7, with a weak D call TRBD1 (6 bases). V was cut by 3 bases and J by 0 bases, with 9 bases left in between. Per the germline V gene, CDR1 is MNHEY and CDR2 is SMNVEV (reference sequence). The CDR3 is 14 residues long. CDR3 nucleotides: TGTGCCAGCAGTTTTCAGGGGAGCTCCTACGAGCAGTACTTC. Translation gives CASSFQGSSYEQYF.

The chain carries TRBV30 and TRBJ1-3; D ambiguous. With 7 bases removed from V and 0 bases from J, the gap between germline ends came to 10 bases. CDR1 GTSNPN and CDR2 SVGIG come from the germline V gene (reference sequence). The CDR3 runs 13 residues. CDR3 amino acids: CASSLSSGNTIYF. Here the CDR3 DNA reads TGTGCCTCTTCTCTCAGCTCTGGAAACACCATATATTTT. The full variable domain, completed using reference TRBV30 and TRBJ1-3, is SQTIHQWPATLVQPVGSPLSLECTVEGTSNPNLYWYRQAAGRGLQLLFYSVGIGQISSEVPQNLSASRPQDRQFILSSKKLLLSDSGFYLCASSLSSGNTIYFGEGSWLTVV.

The CDR3 sequence is CASSLDRGLQEQYF. The CDR3 region has the DNA TGTGCCAGCAGCCTGGACAGGGGGCTTCAAGAGCAGTACTTC. The chain links TRBV6-2 or TRBV6-3 to TRBJ2-7; TRBD1 agrees at 11 bases. With 6 bases clipped from V and 7 bases from J, the junction kept 8 bases outside the gene matches. Germline CDR1 reads MNHEY; CDR2 reads SVGEGT. The CDR3 runs 14 residues.

The CDR3 protein is CACGEQGAFF. The CDR3 DNA reads as TGTGCCTGCGGGGAGCAAGGCGCTTTCTTT. This sequence joins TRBV6-5 and TRBJ1-1; D remains unclear. The V end was cut by 11 bases, the J end by 11 bases, with 15 bases between. CDR3 length: 10 amino acids. Germline lookup yields CDR1 MNHEY and CDR2 SVGAGI.

This clone has just one count. This rearrangement joins TRBV7-9 to TRBJ1-3; TRBD1 aligns across 7 bases. This CDR3 has 15 amino acids. The germline V gene has CDR1 SEHNR and CDR2 FQNEAQ (reference sequence). Trimming removed 5 bases from V and 0 bases from J; junction bases left unmatched: 4. The CDR3 coding sequence is TGTGCCAGCAGCCCGACAGGGCGCTCTGGAAACACCATATATTTT. It encodes CASSPTGRSGNTIYF.

The chain employs TRBV29-1 and TRBJ1-1; TRBD1 might be the D (5 bases). Germline V CDR1 and CDR2: SQVTM, ANQGSEA. Trimming took off 2 bases at V and 4 bases at J, with 11 bases between the two ends. This CDR3 has 13 amino acids. Here the CDR3 reads CSVELTVPTEAFF. The CDR3 coding sequence is TGCAGCGTTGAACTGACAGTACCCACTGAAGCTTTCTTT.

CDR3 in amino acids: CAISESTGGYGYTF. The CDR3 DNA sequence: TGTGCCATCAGTGAGTCGACAGGGGGCTATGGCTACACCTTC. The rearrangement links TRBV10-3 to TRBJ1-2, with TRBD1 matching over 9 bases. This CDR3 contains 14 residues. CDR1 is ENHRY, CDR2 SYGVKD, per germline. V trimming: 0 bases; J trimming: 4 bases; junction bases outside the gene matches: 0.

The chain joins TRBV5-1 to TRBJ2-7; D may be TRBD1 (6 bases). The length of the CDR3 is 14 residues. V lost 3 bases and J 0 bases, leaving 10 bases between the germline ends. Germline assignment: CDR1 SGHRS and CDR2 YFSETQ. CDR3 sequence reads: CASSSGQISYEQYF. DNA of the CDR3: TGCGCCAGCAGCTCAGGACAGATCTCCTACGAGCAGTACTTC.

V is TRBV19 and J is TRBJ2-5; TRBD1 aligns across 9 bases. Trimming took 10 bases from V and 5 from J; bases not matched to a gene: 14. Looked up from germline, CDR1 is LNHDA and CDR2 is SQIVND (reference sequence). This CDR3 is built from 15 residues. The CDR3 is CATSDPQGARETQYF. The CDR3, as DNA: TGTGCCACCTCAGACCCACAGGGGGCGCGGGAGACCCAGTACTTC. The entire variable domain, with the rest obtained from reference TRBV19 and TRBJ2-5, is as follows: DGGITQSPKYLFRKEGQNVTLSCEQNLNHDAMYWYRQDPGQGLRLIYYSQIVNDFQKGDIAEGYSVSREKKESFPLTVTSAQKNPTAFYLCATSDPQGARETQYFGPGTRLLVL.

In regard to this clone: The sample holds other DNA sequences that translate to the same CDR3. The chain links TRBV12-3 or TRBV12-4 to TRBJ2-5, with TRBD2 matching over 7 bases. Trimming removed 4 bases from V and 4 bases from J; junction bases left unmatched: 3. The CDR3 contains 13 residues. CDR3 protein: CASSSGRGETQYF. The DNA for the CDR3 is TGTGCCAGCAGTTCGGGGAGGGGAGAGACCCAGTACTTC.

CDR3 protein: CASSYSNPSGEQYF. The CDR3 nucleotides read TGTGCCAGCAGTTACTCGAATCCTAGCGGGGAGCAGTACTTC. The chain carries TRBV6-2 or TRBV6-3 and TRBJ2-7, with TRBD2 matching 8 bases. The length of the CDR3 is 14 residues. V was clipped by 0 bases and J by 7 bases; unmatched bases: 5. Looked up from germline, CDR1 is MNHEY and CDR2 is SVGEGT.

V gene TRBV5-6 combines with J gene TRBJ2-5; TRBD2 is a possible D gene (6 bases). The V and J ends lost 4 bases and 5 bases respectively, with 18 bases between them. The CDR3 contains 15 residues. The V gene's germline CDR1 is SGHDT and CDR2 YYEEEE. CDR3 DNA: TGTGCCAGCAGCGGGACTTCCACCTCACGGGAGACCCAGTACTTC. Amino acids: CASSGTSTSRETQYF.

The genes are TRBV7-8 and TRBJ1-1; unclear D gene. CDR1 SGHVS and CDR2 FQNEAQ come from the germline V gene. The CDR3 is 12 amino acids. V lost 5 bases to trimming and J lost 7 bases, with 11 bases between them. The CDR3: CASSPLAGEAFF. In DNA form, the CDR3 reads TGTGCCAGCAGCCCCCTAGCCGGTGAAGCTTTCTTT.

This sequence joins TRBV5-6 and TRBJ2-7; TRBD1 might be the D (6 bases). The CDR3 spans 15 residues. CDR1 and CDR2 from the germline V gene are SGHDT and YYEEEE. The V end lost 0 bases, the J end lost 10 bases, and 20 bases lay between the germline ends. The CDR3 coding sequence is TGTGCCAGCAGCTTGGTAGAGGACAGAATTTCCTCACAGTACTTC. Translating it yields CASSLVEDRISSQYF. Looking up the rest from reference TRBV5-6 and TRBJ2-7 gives the full variable domain: DAGVTQSPTHLIKTRGQQVTLRCSPKSGHDTVSWYQQALGQGPQFIFQYYEEEERQRGNFPDRFSGHQFPNYSSELNVNALLLGDSALYLCASSLVEDRISSQYFGPGTRLTVT.

This clone was picked up one time. This sequence joins TRBV29-1 and TRBJ1-5, with D perhaps TRBD1 (5 bases). CDR1 is SQVTM, CDR2 ANQGSEA, per germline. Deletions cut 4 bases from V and 3 bases from J, with 10 bases between. The CDR3 runs 13 residues. The CDR3 loop reads CSVVDSLNQPQHF. CDR3 bases: TGCAGCGTTGTCGACAGCCTCAATCAGCCCCAGCATTTT. Drawing the rest from reference TRBV29-1 and TRBJ1-5, the complete variable domain is SAVISQKPSRDICQRGTSLTIQCQVDSQVTMMFWYRQQPGQSLTLIATANQGSEATYESGFVIDKFPISRPNLTFSTLTVSNMSPEDSSIYLCSVVDSLNQPQHFGDGTRLSIL.